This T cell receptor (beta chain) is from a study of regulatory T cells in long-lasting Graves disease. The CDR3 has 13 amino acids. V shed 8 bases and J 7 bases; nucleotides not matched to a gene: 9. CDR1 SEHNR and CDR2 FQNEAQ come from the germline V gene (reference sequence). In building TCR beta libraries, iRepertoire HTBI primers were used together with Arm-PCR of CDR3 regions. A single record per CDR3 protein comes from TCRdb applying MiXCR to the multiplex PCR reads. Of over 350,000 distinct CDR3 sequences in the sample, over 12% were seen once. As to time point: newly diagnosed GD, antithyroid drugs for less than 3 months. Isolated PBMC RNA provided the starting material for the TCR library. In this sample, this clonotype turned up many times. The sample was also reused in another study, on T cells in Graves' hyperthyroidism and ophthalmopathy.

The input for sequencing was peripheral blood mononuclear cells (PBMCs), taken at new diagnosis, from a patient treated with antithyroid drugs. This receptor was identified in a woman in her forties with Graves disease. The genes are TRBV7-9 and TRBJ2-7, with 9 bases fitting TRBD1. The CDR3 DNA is TGTGCCAGCGGAACACCGGGACAGGGTGAGCAGTACTTC. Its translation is CASGTPGQGEQYF. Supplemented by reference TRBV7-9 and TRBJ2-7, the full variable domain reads DTGVSQNPRHKITKRGQNVTFRCDPISEHNRLYWYRQTLGQGPEFLTYFQNEAQLEKSRLLSDRFSAERPKGSFSTLEIQRTEQGDSAMYLCASGTPGQGEQYFGPGTRLTVT.